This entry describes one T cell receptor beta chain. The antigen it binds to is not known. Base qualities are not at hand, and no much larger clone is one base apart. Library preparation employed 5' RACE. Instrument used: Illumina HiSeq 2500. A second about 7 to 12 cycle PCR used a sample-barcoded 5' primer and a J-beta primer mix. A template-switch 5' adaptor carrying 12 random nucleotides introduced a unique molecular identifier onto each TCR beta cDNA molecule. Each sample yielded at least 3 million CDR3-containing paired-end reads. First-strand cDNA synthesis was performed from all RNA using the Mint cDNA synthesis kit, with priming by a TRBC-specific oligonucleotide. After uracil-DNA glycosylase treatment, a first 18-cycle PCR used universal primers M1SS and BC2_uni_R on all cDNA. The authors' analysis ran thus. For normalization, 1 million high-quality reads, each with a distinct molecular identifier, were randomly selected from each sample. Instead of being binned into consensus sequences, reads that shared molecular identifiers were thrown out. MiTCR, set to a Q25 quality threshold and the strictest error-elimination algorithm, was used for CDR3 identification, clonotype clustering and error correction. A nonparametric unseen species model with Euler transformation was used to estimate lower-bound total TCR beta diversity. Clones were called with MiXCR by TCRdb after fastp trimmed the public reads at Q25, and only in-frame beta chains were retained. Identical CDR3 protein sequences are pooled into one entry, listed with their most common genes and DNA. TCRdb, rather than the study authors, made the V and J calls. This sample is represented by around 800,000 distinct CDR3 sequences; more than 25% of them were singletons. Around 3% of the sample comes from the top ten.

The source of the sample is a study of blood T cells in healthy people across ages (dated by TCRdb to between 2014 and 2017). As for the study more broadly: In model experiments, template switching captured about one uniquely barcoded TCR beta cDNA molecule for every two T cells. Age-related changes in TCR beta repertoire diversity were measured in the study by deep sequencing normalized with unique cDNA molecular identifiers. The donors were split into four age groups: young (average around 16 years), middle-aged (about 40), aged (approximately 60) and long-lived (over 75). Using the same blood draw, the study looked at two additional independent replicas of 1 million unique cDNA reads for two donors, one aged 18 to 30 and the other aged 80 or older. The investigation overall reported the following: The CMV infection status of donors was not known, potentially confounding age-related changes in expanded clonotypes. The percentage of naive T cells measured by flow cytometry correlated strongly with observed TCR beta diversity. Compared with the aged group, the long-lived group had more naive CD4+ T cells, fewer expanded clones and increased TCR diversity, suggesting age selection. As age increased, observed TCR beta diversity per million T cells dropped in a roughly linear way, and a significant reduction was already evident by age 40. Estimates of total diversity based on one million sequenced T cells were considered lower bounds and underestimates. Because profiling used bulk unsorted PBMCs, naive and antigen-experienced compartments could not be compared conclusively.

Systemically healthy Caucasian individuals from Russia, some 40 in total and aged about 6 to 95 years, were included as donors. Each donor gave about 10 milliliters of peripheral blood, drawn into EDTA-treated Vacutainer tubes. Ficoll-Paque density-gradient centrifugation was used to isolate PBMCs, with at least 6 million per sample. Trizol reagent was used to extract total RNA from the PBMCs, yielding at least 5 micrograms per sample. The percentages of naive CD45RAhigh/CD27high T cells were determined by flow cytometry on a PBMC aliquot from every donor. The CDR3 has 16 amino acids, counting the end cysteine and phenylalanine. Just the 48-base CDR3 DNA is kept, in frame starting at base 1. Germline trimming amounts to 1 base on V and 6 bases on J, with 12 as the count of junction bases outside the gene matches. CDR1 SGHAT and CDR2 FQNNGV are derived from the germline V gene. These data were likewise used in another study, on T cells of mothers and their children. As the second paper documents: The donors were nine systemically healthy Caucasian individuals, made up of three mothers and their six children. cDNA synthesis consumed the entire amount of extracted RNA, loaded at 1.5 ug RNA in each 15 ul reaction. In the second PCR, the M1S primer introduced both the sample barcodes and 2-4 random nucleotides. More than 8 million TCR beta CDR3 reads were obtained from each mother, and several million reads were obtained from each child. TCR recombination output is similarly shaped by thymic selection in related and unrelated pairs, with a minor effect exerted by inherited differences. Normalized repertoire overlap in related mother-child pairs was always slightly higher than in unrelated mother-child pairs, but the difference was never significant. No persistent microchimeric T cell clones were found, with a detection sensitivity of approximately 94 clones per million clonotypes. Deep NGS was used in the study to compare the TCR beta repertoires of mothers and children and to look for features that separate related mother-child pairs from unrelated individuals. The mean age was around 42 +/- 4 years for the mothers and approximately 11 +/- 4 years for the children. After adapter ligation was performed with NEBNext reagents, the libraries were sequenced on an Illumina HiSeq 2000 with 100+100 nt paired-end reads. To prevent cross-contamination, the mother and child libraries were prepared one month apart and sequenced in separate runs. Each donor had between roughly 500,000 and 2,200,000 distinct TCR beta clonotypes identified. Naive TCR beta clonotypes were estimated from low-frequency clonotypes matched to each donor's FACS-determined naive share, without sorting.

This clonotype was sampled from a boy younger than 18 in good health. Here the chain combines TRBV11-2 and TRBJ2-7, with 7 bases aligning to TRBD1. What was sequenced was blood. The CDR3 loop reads CASSLVPEQGIGEQYF. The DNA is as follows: TGTGCCAGCAGCTTAGTCCCGGAACAGGGGATAGGCGAGCAGTACTTC.